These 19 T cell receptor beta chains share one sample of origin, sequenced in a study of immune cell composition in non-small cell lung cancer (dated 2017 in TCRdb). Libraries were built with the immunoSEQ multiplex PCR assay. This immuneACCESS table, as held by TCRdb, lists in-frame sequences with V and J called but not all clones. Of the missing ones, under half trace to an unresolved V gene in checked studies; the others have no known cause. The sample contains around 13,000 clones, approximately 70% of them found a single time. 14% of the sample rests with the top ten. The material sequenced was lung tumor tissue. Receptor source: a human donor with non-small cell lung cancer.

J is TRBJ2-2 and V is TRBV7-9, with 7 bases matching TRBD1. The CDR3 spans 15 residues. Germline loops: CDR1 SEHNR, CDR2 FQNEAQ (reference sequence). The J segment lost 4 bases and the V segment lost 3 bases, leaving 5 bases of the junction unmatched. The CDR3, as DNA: TGTGCCAGCAGCTTTGGACAGGTTGGCACCGGGGAGCTGTTTTTT. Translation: CASSFGQVGTGELFF.

This CDR3 is CASSVKRQHLNTEAFF. The CDR3 DNA reads as TGTGCCAGCAGCGTAAAAAGACAGCACTTGAACACTGAAGCTTTCTTT. The chain employs TRBV5-6 and TRBJ1-1; D is possibly TRBD1 (5 bases). The CDR3 spans 16 residues. V lost 4 bases and J lost 0, with 16 bases in between. Germline assignment: CDR1 SGHDT and CDR2 YYEEEE.

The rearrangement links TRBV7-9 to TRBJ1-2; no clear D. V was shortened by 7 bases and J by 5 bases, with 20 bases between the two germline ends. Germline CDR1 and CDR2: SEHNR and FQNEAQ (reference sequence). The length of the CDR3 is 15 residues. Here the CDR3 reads CASTHGARLYYGYTF. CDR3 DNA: TGTGCCAGCACCCACGGTGCGAGGTTGTATTATGGCTACACCTTC. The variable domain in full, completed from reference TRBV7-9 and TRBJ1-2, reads DTGVSQNPRHKITKRGQNVTFRCDPISEHNRLYWYRQTLGQGPEFLTYFQNEAQLEKSRLLSDRFSAERPKGSFSTLEIQRTEQGDSAMYLCASTHGARLYYGYTFGSGTRLTVV.

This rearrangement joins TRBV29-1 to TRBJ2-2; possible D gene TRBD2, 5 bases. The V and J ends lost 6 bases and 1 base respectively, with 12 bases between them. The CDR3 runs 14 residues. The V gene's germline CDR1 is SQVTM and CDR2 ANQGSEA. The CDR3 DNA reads TGCAGCGTATCTTGGGGAGTGAACACCGGGGAGCTGTTTTTT. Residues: CSVSWGVNTGELFF.

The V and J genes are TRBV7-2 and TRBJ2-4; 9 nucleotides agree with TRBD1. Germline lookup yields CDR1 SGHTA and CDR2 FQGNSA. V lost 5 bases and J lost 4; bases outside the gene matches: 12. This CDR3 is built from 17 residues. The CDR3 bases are TGTGCCAGCAGCCCCCACGCAACAGGGGGCGGGAAAAACATTCAGTACTTC. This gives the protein CASSPHATGGGKNIQYF.

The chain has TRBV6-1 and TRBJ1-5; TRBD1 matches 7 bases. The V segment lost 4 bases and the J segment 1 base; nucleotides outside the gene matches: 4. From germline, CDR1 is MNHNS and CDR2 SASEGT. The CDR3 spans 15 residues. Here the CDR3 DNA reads TGTGCCAGCAGTGGACAGGGTGGAAGCAATCAGCCCCAGCATTTT. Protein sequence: CASSGQGGSNQPQHF.

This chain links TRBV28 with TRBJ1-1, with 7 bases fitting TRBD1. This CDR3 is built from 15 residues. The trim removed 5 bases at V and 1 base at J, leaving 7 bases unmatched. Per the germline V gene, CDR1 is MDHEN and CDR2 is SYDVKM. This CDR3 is CASSPWTGTNTEAFF. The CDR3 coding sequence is TGTGCCAGCAGTCCCTGGACAGGAACGAACACTGAAGCTTTCTTT. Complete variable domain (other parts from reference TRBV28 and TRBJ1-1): DVKVTQSSRYLVKRTGEKVFLECVQDMDHENMFWYRQDPGLGLRLIYFSYDVKMKEKGDIPEGYSVSREKKERFSLILESASTNQTSMYLCASSPWTGTNTEAFFGQGTRLTVV.

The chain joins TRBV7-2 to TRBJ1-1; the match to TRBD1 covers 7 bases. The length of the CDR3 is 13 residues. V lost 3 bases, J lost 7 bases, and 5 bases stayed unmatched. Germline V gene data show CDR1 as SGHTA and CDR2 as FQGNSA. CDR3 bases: TGTGCCAGCAGCTTCTCCCGGGACAGTGAAGCTTTCTTT. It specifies CASSFSRDSEAFF.

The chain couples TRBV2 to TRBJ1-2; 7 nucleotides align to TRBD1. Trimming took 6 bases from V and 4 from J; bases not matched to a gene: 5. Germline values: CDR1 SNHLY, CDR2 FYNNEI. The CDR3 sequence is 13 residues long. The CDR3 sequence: CASRAGTAYGYTF. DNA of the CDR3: TGTGCCAGCAGGGCCGGGACAGCCTATGGCTACACCTTC.

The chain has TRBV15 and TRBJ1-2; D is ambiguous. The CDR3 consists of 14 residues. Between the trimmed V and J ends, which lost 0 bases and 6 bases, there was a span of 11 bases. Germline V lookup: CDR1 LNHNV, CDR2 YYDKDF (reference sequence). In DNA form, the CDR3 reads TGTGCCACCAGCAGAGACTCGGAAGGAGATGGCTACACCTTC. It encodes CATSRDSEGDGYTF. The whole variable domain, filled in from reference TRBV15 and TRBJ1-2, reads DAMVIQNPRYQVTQFGKPVTLSCSQTLNHNVMYWYQQKSSQAPKLLFHYYDKDFNNEADTPDNFQSRRPNTSFCFLDIRSPGLGDTAMYLCATSRDSEGDGYTFGSGTRLTVV.

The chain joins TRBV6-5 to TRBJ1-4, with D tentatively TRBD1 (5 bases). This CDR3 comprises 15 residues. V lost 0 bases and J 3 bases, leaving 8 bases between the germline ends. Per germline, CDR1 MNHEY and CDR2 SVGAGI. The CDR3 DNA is TGTGCCAGCAGTTACTCGGGGGGGGCTAATGAAAAACTGTTTTTT. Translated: CASSYSGGANEKLFF.

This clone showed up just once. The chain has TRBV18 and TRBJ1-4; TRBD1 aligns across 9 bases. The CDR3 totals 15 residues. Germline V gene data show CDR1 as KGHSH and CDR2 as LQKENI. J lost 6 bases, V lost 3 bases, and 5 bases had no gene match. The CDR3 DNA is TGTGCCAGCTCACCGCCGGGACAGGGTGATGAAAAACTGTTTTTT. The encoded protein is CASSPPGQGDEKLFF.

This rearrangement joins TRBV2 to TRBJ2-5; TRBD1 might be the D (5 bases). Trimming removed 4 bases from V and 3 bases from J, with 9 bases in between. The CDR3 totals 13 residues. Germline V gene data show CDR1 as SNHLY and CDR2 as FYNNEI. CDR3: CASSVGAEETQYF. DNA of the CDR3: TGTGCCAGCAGTGTAGGGGCGGAAGAGACCCAGTACTTC.

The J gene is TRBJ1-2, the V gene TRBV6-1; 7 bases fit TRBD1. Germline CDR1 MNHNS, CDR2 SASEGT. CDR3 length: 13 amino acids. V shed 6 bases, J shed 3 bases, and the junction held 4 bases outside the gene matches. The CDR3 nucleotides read TGTGCCAGCAGGGAGACAGGGTACTATGGCTACACCTTC. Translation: CASRETGYYGYTF.

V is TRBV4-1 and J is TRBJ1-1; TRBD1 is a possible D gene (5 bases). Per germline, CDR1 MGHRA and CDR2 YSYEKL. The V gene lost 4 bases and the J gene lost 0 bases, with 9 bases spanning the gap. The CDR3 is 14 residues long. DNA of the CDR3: TGCGCCAGCAGCCGCCAGGGTCTGAACACTGAAGCTTTCTTT. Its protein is CASSRQGLNTEAFF.

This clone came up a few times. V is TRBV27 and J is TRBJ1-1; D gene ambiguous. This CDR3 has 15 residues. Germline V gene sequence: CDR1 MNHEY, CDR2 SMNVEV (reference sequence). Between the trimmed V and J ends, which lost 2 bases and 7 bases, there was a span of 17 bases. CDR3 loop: CASSLTPRGPFEAFF. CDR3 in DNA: TGTGCCAGCAGTTTAACCCCTCGGGGTCCCTTTGAAGCTTTCTTT.

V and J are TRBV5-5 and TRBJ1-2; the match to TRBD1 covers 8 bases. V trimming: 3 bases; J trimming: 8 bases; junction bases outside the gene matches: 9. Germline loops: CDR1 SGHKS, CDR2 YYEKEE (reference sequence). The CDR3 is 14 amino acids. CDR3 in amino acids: CASSSYDRGHGYTF. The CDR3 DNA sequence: TGTGCCAGCAGCTCATACGACAGGGGACACGGCTACACCTTC.

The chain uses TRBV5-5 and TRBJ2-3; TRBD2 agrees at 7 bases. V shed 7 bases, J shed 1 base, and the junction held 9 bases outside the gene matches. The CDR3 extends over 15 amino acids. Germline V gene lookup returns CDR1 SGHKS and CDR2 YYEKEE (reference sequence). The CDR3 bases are TGTGCCAGCTGCTGGGAGGGACTGCGCACAGATACGCAGTATTTT. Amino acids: CASCWEGLRTDTQYF.

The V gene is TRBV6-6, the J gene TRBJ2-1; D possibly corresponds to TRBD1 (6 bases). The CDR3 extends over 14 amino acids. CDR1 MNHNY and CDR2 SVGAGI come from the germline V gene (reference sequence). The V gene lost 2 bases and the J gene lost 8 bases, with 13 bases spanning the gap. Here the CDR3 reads CASSYARGYDEQFF. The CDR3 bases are TGTGCCAGCAGTTACGCCAGGGGTTACGATGAGCAGTTCTTC.